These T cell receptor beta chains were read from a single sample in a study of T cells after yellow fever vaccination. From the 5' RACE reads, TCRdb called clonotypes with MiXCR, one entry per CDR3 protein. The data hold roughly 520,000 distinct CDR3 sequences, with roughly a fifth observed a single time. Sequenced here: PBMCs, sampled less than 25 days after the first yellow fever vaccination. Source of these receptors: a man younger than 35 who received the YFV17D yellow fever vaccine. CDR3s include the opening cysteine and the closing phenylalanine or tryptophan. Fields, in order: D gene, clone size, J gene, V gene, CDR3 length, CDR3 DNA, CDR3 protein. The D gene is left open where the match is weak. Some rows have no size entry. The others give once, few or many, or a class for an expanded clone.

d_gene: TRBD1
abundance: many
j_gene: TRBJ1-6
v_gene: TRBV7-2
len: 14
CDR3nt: TGTGCCAGCAGCTTAGGGGGACAGGGTTCACCCCTCCACTTT
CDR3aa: CASSLGGQGSPLHF

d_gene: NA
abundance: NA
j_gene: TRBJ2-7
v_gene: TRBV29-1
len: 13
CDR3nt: TGCAGCGTTGAGGTTGGGCAGCCCTACGAGCAGTACTTC
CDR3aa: CSVEVGQPYEQYF

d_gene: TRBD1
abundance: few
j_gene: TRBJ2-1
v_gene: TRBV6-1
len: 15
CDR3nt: TGTGCCAGCAGCCGCGACAGGGATATCTACAATGAGCAGTTCTTC
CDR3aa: CASSRDRDIYNEQFF

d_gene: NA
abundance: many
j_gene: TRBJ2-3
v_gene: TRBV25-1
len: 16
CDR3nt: TGTGCCAGCAGTGGACCGTGGGCCCCCTACACAGATACGCAGTATTTT
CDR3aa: CASSGPWAPYTDTQYF

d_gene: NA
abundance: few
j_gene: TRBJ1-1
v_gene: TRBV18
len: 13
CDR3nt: TGTGCCAGCTCACAGGGTCGGGACACTGAAGCTTTCTTT
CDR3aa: CASSQGRDTEAFF

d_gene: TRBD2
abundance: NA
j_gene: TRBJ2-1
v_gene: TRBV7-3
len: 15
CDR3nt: TGTGCCAGCAGCCAAAGCGGGGGGAGCCTAGAAGAGCAGTTCTTC
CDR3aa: CASSQSGGSLEEQFF

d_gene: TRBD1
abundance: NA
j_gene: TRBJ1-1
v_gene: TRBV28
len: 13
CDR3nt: TGTGCCAGCAGTCCGACAGGGGTCGGTGAAGCTTTCTTT
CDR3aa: CASSPTGVGEAFF

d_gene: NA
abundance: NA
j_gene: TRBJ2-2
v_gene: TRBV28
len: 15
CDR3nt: TGTGCCAGCAGTCCAGGGTCCGTTGGGACCGGGGAGCTGTTTTTT
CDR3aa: CASSPGSVGTGELFF

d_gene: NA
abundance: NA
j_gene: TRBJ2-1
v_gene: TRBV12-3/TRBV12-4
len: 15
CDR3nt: TGTGCCAGCAGATTTTCGAACATGCGGAACAATGAGCAGTTCTTC
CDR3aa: CASRFSNMRNNEQFF

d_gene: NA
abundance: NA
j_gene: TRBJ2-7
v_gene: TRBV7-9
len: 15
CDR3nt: TGTGCCAGCAGCATCTCAGCAGGGTGGAAGGACGAGCAGTACTTC
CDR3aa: CASSISAGWKDEQYF

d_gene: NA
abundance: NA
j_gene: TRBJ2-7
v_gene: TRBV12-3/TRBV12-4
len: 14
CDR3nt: TGTGCCAGCAGTAGGAGTGGGGAAATCTACGAGCAGTACTTC
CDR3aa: CASSRSGEIYEQYF

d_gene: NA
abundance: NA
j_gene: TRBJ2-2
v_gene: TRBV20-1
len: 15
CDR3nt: TGCAGTGCTAGGTTTAACGGAAAGAACACCGGGGAGCTGTTTTTT
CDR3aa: CSARFNGKNTGELFF

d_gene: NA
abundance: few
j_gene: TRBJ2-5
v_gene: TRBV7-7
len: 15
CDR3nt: TGTGCTAGCAGCTTAGAGGTTGGGCAGGGAAAGACCCAGTACTTC
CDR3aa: CASSLEVGQGKTQYF

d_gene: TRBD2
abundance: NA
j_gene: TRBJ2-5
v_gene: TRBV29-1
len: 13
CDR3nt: TGCAGCGTTCCGATCGGGGGGCAAGAGACCCAGTACTTC
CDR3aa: CSVPIGGQETQYF

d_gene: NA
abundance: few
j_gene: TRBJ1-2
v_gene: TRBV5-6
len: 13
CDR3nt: TGTGCCAGCAGCTTGGCCGAAAGTTATGGCTACACCTTC
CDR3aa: CASSLAESYGYTF

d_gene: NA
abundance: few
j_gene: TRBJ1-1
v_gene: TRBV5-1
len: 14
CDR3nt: TGCGCCAGCACCGTACAGGGCTGGAACACTGAAGCTTTCTTT
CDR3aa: CASTVQGWNTEAFF

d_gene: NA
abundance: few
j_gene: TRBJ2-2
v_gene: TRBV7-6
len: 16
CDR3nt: TGTGCCAGCAGCTTATTCGGGAAATCGAACACCGGGGAGCTGTTTTTT
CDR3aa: CASSLFGKSNTGELFF

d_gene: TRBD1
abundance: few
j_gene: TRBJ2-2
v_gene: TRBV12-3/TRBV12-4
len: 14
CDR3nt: TGTGCCAGCAGGCAGACAGGGAAAACCGGGGAGCTGTTTTTT
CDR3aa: CASRQTGKTGELFF

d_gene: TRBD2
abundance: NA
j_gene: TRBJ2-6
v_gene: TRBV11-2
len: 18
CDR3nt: TGTGCCACAAGAACCGTAGCGGGGGCACTTCAGGGGGCCAACGTCCTGACTTTC
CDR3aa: CATRTVAGALQGANVLTF

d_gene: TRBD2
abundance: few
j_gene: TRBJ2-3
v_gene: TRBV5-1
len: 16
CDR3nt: TGCGCCAGCAGCCTTATAGCGGGGGGGCATTCAGATACGCAGTATTTT
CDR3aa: CASSLIAGGHSDTQYF

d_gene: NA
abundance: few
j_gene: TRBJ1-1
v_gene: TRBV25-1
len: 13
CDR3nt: TGTGCCAGCAGTGGACCAGGGGCCACTGAAGCTTTCTTT
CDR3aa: CASSGPGATEAFF

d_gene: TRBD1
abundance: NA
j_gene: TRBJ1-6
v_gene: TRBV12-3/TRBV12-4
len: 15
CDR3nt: TGTGCCAGCAGTTCGACAGGGGGCTTAGGTTCACCCCTCCACTTT
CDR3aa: CASSSTGGLGSPLHF

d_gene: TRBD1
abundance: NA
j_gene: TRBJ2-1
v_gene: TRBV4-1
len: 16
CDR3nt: TGCGCCAGCAGCCAAGACGTTCGACAGGGCCGTAATGAGCAGTTCTTC
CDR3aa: CASSQDVRQGRNEQFF

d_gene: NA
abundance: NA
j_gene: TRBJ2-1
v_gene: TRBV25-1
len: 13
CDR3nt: TGTGCCAGCAGTCCAAGCCCCGTATTTGAGCAGTTCTTC
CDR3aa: CASSPSPVFEQFF

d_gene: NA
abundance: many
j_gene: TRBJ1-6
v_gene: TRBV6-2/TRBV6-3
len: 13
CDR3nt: TGTGCCAGCAGGCTCAGGATTAATTCACCCCTCCACTTT
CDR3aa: CASRLRINSPLHF

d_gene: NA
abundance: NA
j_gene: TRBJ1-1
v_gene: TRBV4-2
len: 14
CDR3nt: TGTGCCAGCAGCCGGGACGGTGGTGACACTGAAGCTTTCTTT
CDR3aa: CASSRDGGDTEAFF

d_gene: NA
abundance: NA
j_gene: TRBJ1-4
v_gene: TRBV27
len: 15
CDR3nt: TGTGCCAGCAGTTTTGGGACATTAACTAATGAAAAACTGTTTTTT
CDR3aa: CASSFGTLTNEKLFF

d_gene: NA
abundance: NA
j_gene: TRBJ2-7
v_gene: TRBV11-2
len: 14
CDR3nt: TGTGCCAGCAGCTTAATATCAGGGTCCTACGAGCAGTACTTC
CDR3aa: CASSLISGSYEQYF

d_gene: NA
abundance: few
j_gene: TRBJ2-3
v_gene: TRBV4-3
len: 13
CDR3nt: TGCGCCAGCAGCCCGACTAGTGCAGATACGCAGTATTTT
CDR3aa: CASSPTSADTQYF

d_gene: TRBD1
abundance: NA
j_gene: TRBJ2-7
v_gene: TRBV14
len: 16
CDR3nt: TGTGCCAGCAGCCGATCCGGAACAGGGGGTCTCTACGAGCAGTACTTC
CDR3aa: CASSRSGTGGLYEQYF

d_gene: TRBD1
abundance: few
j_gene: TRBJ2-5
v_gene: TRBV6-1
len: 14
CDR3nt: TGTGCCAGCAGGGACAGGGGGCAGGCAGAGACCCAGTACTTC
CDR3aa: CASRDRGQAETQYF

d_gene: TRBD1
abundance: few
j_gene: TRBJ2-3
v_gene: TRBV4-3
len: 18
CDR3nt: TGCGCCAGCAGCCAGACCCCCTCCGACAGGGCGGTGAAAGATACGCAGTATTTT
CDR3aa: CASSQTPSDRAVKDTQYF

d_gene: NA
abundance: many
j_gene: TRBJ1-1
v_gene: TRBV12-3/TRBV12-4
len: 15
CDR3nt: TGTGCCAGCAGTTTGGCCCCTCGGGTGCACACTGAAGCTTTCTTT
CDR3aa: CASSLAPRVHTEAFF

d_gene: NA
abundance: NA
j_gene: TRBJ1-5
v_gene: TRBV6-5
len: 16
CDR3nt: TGTGCCAGCAGTTACTCGCTTCGCGGGGGCAATCAGCCCCAGCATTTT
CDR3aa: CASSYSLRGGNQPQHF

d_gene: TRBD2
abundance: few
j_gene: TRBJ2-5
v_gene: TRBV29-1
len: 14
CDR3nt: TGCAGTGGCGGTCGCCCGGGGGGTGGGGAGACCCAGTACTTC
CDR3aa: CSGGRPGGGETQYF

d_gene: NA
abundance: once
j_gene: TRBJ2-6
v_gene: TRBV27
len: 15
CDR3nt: TGTGCCAGCAGCCCCGGGCTACCTGGGGCCAACGTCCTGACTTTC
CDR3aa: CASSPGLPGANVLTF

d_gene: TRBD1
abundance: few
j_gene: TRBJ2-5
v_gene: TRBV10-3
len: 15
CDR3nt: TGTGCCATCAGTGCCGGGGACAGGGGGTGGCAGACCCAGTACTTC
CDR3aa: CAISAGDRGWQTQYF

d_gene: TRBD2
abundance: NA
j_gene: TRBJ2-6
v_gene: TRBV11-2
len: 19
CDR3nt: TGTGCCAGCAGACTAGGGAGGGGACGGAGGGACGCTGGGGCCAACGTCCTGACTTTC
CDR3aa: CASRLGRGRRDAGANVLTF

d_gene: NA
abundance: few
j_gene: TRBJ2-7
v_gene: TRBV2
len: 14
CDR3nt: TGTGCCAGCAGTCTTGAAGCAGACTCCTACGAGCAGTACTTC
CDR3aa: CASSLEADSYEQYF

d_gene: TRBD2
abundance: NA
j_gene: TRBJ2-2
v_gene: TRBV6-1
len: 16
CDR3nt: TGTGCCAGCAACCCACGAGCTAGCGGGAACACCGGGGAGCTGTTTTTT
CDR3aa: CASNPRASGNTGELFF

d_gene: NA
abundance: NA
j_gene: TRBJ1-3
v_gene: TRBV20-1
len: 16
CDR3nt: TGCAGTGCTAGAGCGGGGGGTACGACCTCTGGAAACACCATATATTTT
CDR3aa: CSARAGGTTSGNTIYF

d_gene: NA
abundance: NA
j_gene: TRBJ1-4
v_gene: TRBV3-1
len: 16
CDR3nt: TGTGCCAGCAGCCAAGACTCGGGGGCAAGGAATGAAAAACTGTTTTTT
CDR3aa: CASSQDSGARNEKLFF

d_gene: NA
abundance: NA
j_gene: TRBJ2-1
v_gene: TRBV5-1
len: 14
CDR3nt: TGCGCCAGCAGCTCGCCGGGCAGGGTGGTTGAGCAGTTCTTC
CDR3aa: CASSSPGRVVEQFF

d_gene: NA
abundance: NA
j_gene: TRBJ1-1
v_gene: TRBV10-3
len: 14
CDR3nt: TGTGCCATCAGTTTACGGGGAGTGGGCACTGAAGCTTTCTTT
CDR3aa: CAISLRGVGTEAFF

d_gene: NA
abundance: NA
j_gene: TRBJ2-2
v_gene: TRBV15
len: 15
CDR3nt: TGTGCCACCAGCAGCCCTCTTACGAACACCGGGGAGCTGTTTTTT
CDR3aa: CATSSPLTNTGELFF

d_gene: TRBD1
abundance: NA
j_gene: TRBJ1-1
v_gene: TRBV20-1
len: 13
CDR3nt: TGCAGTGCTACAACGATAGGACAGGTTGAAGCTTTCTTT
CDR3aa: CSATTIGQVEAFF

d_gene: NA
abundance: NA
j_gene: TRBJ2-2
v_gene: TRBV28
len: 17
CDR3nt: TGTGCCAGCAGTTCTCCAGGGGCTGGGTCCGACACCGGGGAGCTGTTTTTT
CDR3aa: CASSSPGAGSDTGELFF

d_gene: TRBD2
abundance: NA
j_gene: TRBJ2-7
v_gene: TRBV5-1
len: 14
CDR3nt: TGCGCCAGCAGTATGGGACTAGCGACCTACGAGCAGTACTTC
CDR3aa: CASSMGLATYEQYF